This T cell receptor (beta chain) originates from a study of blood T cells in healthy people across ages. Germline V gives CDR1 MNHEY, CDR2 SMNVEV (reference sequence). V lost 5 bases to trimming and J lost 6 bases, with 21 bases between them. CDR3 length equals 16 residues. This clonotype occurred a few times. Using a J-beta primer mix together with a sample-barcoded 5' primer, a second PCR was run for about 6 to 12 cycles. TCRdb analysed the 5' RACE reads with MiXCR anew, one entry per CDR3 protein. The table records 270,000 or so distinct CDR3 sequences, less than 30% of them present only once. The chain combines TRBV27 with TRBJ2-3; a weak D match, TRBD2 (6 bases). The clonotype was recovered from a woman in her 70s in good health. Sequences were obtained from blood. The CDR3 nucleotides read TGTGCCAGCAGTCCCCGGCCCGACCTTGGGGGGGATACGCAGTATTTT. It yields the protein CASSPRPDLGGDTQYF.